This T cell receptor beta chain was recovered during a study of cytomegalovirus exposure and HLA in healthy donors (dated by TCRdb to about 2017). Context from the whole study: An earlier analysis of several hundred of the donors reported 276 Gb of sequence data and roughly 120 million unique TCR beta sequences obtained from roughly 170 million T cells. Around 320 gigabases of sequencing data and approximately 84 million unique TCR sequences were included in an early release covering under 650 HLA-typed donors. The genetic ancestry cluster associated with self-reported Caucasian donors included 81% of the approximately 400 genotyped donors. The study aimed to test whether cataloging public T cell receptors could reveal signatures of past pathogen exposure. The T cell repertoires of roughly 660 subjects were profiled by immunosequencing and related to cytomegalovirus serostatus. A separate validation cohort of roughly 110 different subjects was used in addition to the 666-subject first cohort. High-throughput TCR immunosequencing, statistical association of individual TCRs with disease status, and machine learning were combined to predict cytomegalovirus infection status. A later analysis re-examined previously published TCR beta repertoires from just over 650 donors and added high-resolution HLA genotyping to investigate patterns of TCR occurrence. The later analysis used no new phenotypic data to find candidate immune exposures, relying instead on TCR beta sequences and their occurrence across donors. In an earlier analysis of 500 to 650 of the donors, high-throughput TCR beta sequencing was used to judge whether each TCR beta V gene segment behaved as functional or pseudogenic. Donor age, sex, ethnicity and CMV serostatus were compiled together with the repertoire data. A later genetic analysis used genome-wide SNP genotypes for about 55% of the 666 donors, treating that subset as a discovery cohort. Every repertoire in the discovery cohort had been generated on one and the same sequencing platform. Both class I and class II loci were covered by HLA typing, at four-digit resolution. Typing coverage varied by locus: about 620-630 donors for A, B, C, DRB1 and DQB1; 500 to 550 for DQA1; about 570 for DPA1; around 490 for DPB1. Roughly five DR-DQ haplotypes were handled as single units for association and clustering, since linkage in the cohort was strong. Among 398 genotyped donors of the cohort, an average of approximately 230,000 unique TCR beta nucleotide sequences were sequenced per donor, roughly 18% of them non-productive. Here is what the overall study found, with its caveats: The presence/absence analyses assumed that sequencing depth was roughly uniform across donors, and that assumption may not be true. A total of roughly 160 TCR beta chains were listed by the study as associated with cytomegalovirus. Strong co-occurrence of HLA alleles, especially DR and DQ, made assigning TCR associations to individual alleles difficult. According to the authors, the approach could potentially be generalized to other disease states and immunological phenotypes. In an earlier analysis of about 600 of the donors, most TCR beta V segments appeared in productive rearrangements about 87% or about 30% of the time, broadly matching IMGT annotations. In a later genetic analysis, fewer N-insertions in productive TCRs were reported among donors in an Asian-associated ancestry cluster than the roughly 700-donor mean. In a later analysis, some 17,000 TCR beta sequences were associated with specific HLA alleles at a false discovery rate of 0.05. CMV serostatus was the only immune exposure information available for the cohort. A cluster of highly shared sequence variants was judged likely to be a technical artifact of the sequencing pipeline. This cohort had only TCR beta chains sequenced, and the lack of alpha or paired-chain data limited which features could be detected. In a later analysis, several top co-occurrence clusters were reported to appear linked to parvovirus B19, influenza, CMV and Epstein-Barr virus. Most TCR sequences were seen in very few donors, while some public TCRs were found in many individuals. Because HLA typing was missing for some donors at each locus, association tests included only the typed subset. An association between a missense DCLRE1C variant and V-gene and J-gene trimming of TCR beta chains was found in a later genetic analysis and replicated in an independent cohort. Linkage disequilibrium might explain the correlated functional status among segregating V segments, but an unknown experimental factor could not be excluded. In vitro tests confirmed that three of the cytomegalovirus-associated TCR beta chains recognize cytomegalovirus antigens. The classifier was reported to diagnose cytomegalovirus status with high specificity and sensitivity in both the original and validation cohorts. A later analysis found that most CMV-associated TCR beta chains appeared HLA-restricted, with HLA associations seemingly driven largely by CMV exposure. In a later analysis, HLA-associated TCR beta chains showed more clonal expansion and lower generation probabilities than non-associated chains that were equally common. A later analysis found that TCR association rates varied across HLA loci, with DRB1 alleles showing the most associated TCRs and HLA-C alleles the fewest. The 87-base-pair reads could not distinguish some IMGT-functional V segments, including TRBV6-2 and TRBV6-3, so those segments were excluded. A further reported finding was that TCR beta sequences accurately predicted the HLA-A and HLA-B alleles for most subjects in the first cohort. The earlier analysis of some 540 of the donors excluded around 17 rarely observed V segments, including chromosome 9 orphons, because counts were too low.

Libraries were prepared through the immunoSEQ multiplex PCR assay. The multiplex PCR relied on a mix of 60 forward primers for TCR Vbeta segments and 13 reverse primers for TCR Jbeta segments. The CDR3 region of rearranged TCR beta genes was amplified from genomic DNA by a multiplex PCR assay. On the Illumina HiSeq System, the amplified TCR beta libraries were sequenced as 87-base-pair reads. Concerning the study's data processing: A later analysis counted 65 million to 90 million unique TCR beta chains across the 666 repertoires, and some 11 million of these chains were shared by at least two donors. Raw reads were error-corrected and collapsed into unique sequences with a nearest-neighbor algorithm that merged closely related sequences to remove PCR and sequencing errors. Alignment of CDR3 sequences to IMGT reference sequences was used to assign V, D and J gene segments. For a sequence to be retained, a match of at least six nucleotides to both a V gene segment and a J gene segment was required. Rearrangements were called productive when the CDR3 lacked stop codons and stayed in frame with V and J; all others were non-productive. Following IMGT convention, CDR3 was defined as the stretch from the second conserved V-encoded cysteine up to the conserved J-encoded phenylalanine. The earlier analysis of about 610 of the donors excluded any sequence lacking an unambiguous match to a single V gene segment. An earlier analysis of fewer than 650 of the donors classified V segments as functional when productive rearrangements were above 56.7% and as segregating when the standard deviation between donors was above 5%. A statistical classification framework was built to diagnose cytomegalovirus status from the catalog of TCR beta chain sequences. In a later analysis, TCR nucleotide sequences were compared against IMGT/GENE-DB human TR gene sequences so that V and J genes could be assigned. The TCRdist pipeline was used in a later analysis to assign CDR3 sequences and most-parsimonious VDJ recombination scenarios. In a later analysis, each TCR beta chain was defined by its CDR3 amino acid sequence together with its V-gene family, and reads lacking a unique V-gene family were excluded. A later analysis removed several hundred highly shared, low-generation-probability nucleotide sequences to deal with suspected cross-contamination and a sequencing artifact. A later analysis calculated a clonal expansion index for each public chain from normalized within-repertoire ranks of inferred template counts. A later analysis computed generation probabilities with a VDJ recombination model fitted to out-of-frame rearrangements, and checked the results against IGoR. In a later analysis, TCR-TCR, TCR-HLA and TCR-CMV co-occurrence was scored with hypergeometric tests, and a repertoire-size bias correction was applied to TCR pairs. A later analysis estimated false discovery rates by permuting HLA or CMV assignments 20 times. In a later analysis, co-occurring TCRs were grouped using DBSCAN, with TCRdist sequence similarity added in when clustering inside HLA-allele-positive subsets. Repertoires with fewer than 30,000 or more than 120,000 public chains were left out of co-occurrence clustering, as were a handful of repertoires with anomalous nucleotide sharing. TCRdb obtained this table from immuneACCESS and retained in-frame rearrangements with V and J assigned. These tables miss some clones; where compared with another copy, unresolved V genes account for less than half of the shortfall, and the remainder is unexplained. V and J calls and clone size are given by that table; D and trimming were obtained from the DNA. This sample lists about 130,000 clones; 65% to 75% were detected once. The ten largest account for 3.5% to 4.5% of the sample.

As to this clone: There is no known antigen for this receptor. Within one base of it there is no much larger clone, and no base qualities were kept.

CDR3 length: 13 amino acids, cysteine to phenylalanine. Of all the DNA, just the CDR3 is kept, 39 bases in frame from base 1. Relative to germline, V is 6 bases shorter and J is 2 bases shorter, with 10 bases between their ends. As encoded in the germline V gene, CDR1 is KGHSH while CDR2 is LQKENI. The cohort consisted of 666 healthy bone marrow donors. All cohort members were sampled while nominally healthy, although unrecorded immune exposures were likely present. The donor tested CMV seropositive and was one of the 289 seropositive cohort members. Every donor gave a peripheral blood sample, and the peripheral blood mononuclear cells from that sample were used for TCR beta sequencing. The Qiagen DNeasy Blood Extraction Kit was used to extract genomic DNA from the blood cell samples.

Input material: PBMCs. The chain is assembled from TRBV18 and TRBJ1-2; no D gene call is confident. The TCR originated in a man between 40 and 49 years old in good health and CMV-seropositive. The bases read TGTGCCAGCTCGCTTACAGAGAACTATGGCTACACCTTC. Its protein product is CASSLTENYGYTF.